This TCR beta chain appears in the sequencing data of a study of response to subunit inactivated influenza vaccine. Regarding the study as a whole: The authors proposed limited new T cell recruitment per seasonal influenza vaccination.

As regards this clonotype: Its antigen is unknown.

TCRdb fed the RT-PCR reads into MiXCR, producing one record per CDR3 protein. The sample lists approximately 520,000 distinct CDR3 sequences, approximately 24% occurring once. CDR1 is SGHAT and CDR2 is FQDESV in the germline V gene (reference sequence). The CDR3 sequence is 13 residues long. V lost 0 bases and J lost 12, with 12 bases in between. The source material was CD4+ T cells sorted from PBMCs, sampled approximately 5 days after vaccination. The chain combines TRBV11-1 with TRBJ2-1; D gene uncertain. This receptor was identified in a man aged 45-65 years who received an inactivated influenza vaccine. CDR3: CASSLALAGRQFF. Here the CDR3 DNA reads TGTGCCAGCAGCTTAGCCCTTGCTGGGCGGCAGTTCTTC.